This TCR beta chain was observed in a study of T-cell reconstitution after alpha-beta-depleted transplantation in children. Unique molecular identifiers were incorporated during preparation of the TCRbeta library. TCRdb fed the PCR reads into MiXCR, producing one record per CDR3 protein. The data show roughly 350,000 distinct CDR3 sequences, with 9% to 12% seen just once and less than 2.5% held by the top ten. This clonotype was seen more than once but under ten times. Trimming took 4 bases from V and 4 from J, leaving 13 bases between them. Germline-derived CDR1 and CDR2 are SEHNR and FQNEAQ (reference sequence). There are 14 residues in the CDR3.

The sequencing used PBMCs from the stem cell graft donor, collected from the stem cell graft. The rearrangement uses TRBV7-9 and TRBJ2-5; D is possibly TRBD2 (6 bases). The origin of this receptor is a human donor who donated a stem cell graft to a child with acute lymphoblastic leukemia. The CDR3 here is CASSSRGGPETQYF. For the CDR3, the DNA is TGTGCCAGCAGCTCCCGTGGAGGGCCAGAGACCCAGTACTTC.